The rows below give T cell receptor beta chains drawn from one sample of a study of blood T cell repertoires in COVID-19. The data were produced by immunoSEQ multiplex PCR, yet TCRdb's version contains in-frame clones alone and is incomplete. The repertoire holds around 250,000 clones, 65% to 85% seen once, with approximately 1.4% in the top ten. Material for sequencing was peripheral blood. Source of these receptors: a woman in her 40s who had recovered from COVID-19. CDR3s include the opening cysteine and the closing phenylalanine or tryptophan. Fields, in order: V gene, D gene, CDR3 length, J gene, clone size, CDR3 DNA, CDR3 protein. A D gene is named only where the DNA matches it firmly. Size is stated for part of the rows, as once, few or many counts, or as a class when the clone is expanded.

>TRBV19|TRBD1|15|TRBJ2-3|NA
TGTGCCAGTAGGTCCGGGACAGGGGTCTCCGATACGCAGTATTTT
CASRSGTGVSDTQYF
>TRBV4-2|NA|16|TRBJ1-4|NA
TGTGCCAGCAGCCAAGAGTTTAGGACAGCCGGAGGAAAACTGTTTTTT
CASSQEFRTAGGKLFF
>TRBV18|TRBD1|15|TRBJ2-5|NA
TGTGCCAGCTCACCACCTGGACAGGGGTGGGAGACCCAGTACTTC
CASSPPGQGWETQYF
>TRBV18|NA|16|TRBJ1-1|NA
TGTGCCAGCTCACCACTCAGTACGATCATGAACACTGAAGCTTTCTTT
CASSPLSTIMNTEAFF
>TRBV5-4|TRBD2|14|TRBJ2-1|NA
TGTGCCAGCAGCGAGGGGAGGGCGGGCAATGAGCAGTTCTTC
CASSEGRAGNEQFF
>TRBV7-9|NA|13|TRBJ1-6|NA
TGTGCCAGCAGACAGGGACAAGGATCACCCCTCCACTTT
CASRQGQGSPLHF
>TRBV6-6|NA|14|TRBJ1-1|NA
TGTGCCAGCAGTTACTCGCGGGGACGGACTGAAGCTTTCTTT
CASSYSRGRTEAFF
>TRBV28|TRBD1|18|TRBJ2-7|once
TGTGCCAGCAGTTCACTTCACACCGGGACAGCGCGTTTCAAGGAGCAGTACTTC
CASSSLHTGTARFKEQYF
>TRBV11-2|NA|14|TRBJ1-6|NA
TGTGCCAGCAGCTTGGAGTTTCGGGGTTCACCCCTCCACTTT
CASSLEFRGSPLHF
>TRBV2|NA|15|TRBJ1-4|NA
TGTGCCAGCAGTGCGACAGGTCTTACTAATGAAAAACTGTTTTTT
CASSATGLTNEKLFF
>TRBV5-8|TRBD1|14|TRBJ2-7|NA
TGTGCCAGCAGCTCTCCGGGACAGGACTACGAGCAGTACTTC
CASSSPGQDYEQYF
>TRBV7-6|NA|13|TRBJ1-1|NA
TGTGCCAGCAGCAATCTAGGGGCGAATGAAGCTTTCTTT
CASSNLGANEAFF
>TRBV5-1|TRBD1|17|TRBJ1-2|NA
TGCGCCAGCAGCCCTGGGACAGGGGGATGGAGGGGCTATGGCTACACCTTC
CASSPGTGGWRGYGYTF
>TRBV9|TRBD2|16|TRBJ2-2|NA
TGTGCCAGCAGCGTAGTGGCTAGCGGGGGTCCGGGGGAGCTGTTTTTT
CASSVVASGGPGELFF
>TRBV11-2|NA|14|TRBJ1-1|few
TGTGCCAGCAGCTTATCCAGGCTGAACACTGAAGCTTTCTTT
CASSLSRLNTEAFF
>TRBV3-1/TRBV3-2|NA|15|TRBJ1-1|NA
TGTGCCAGCAGCCCCCGGGACAAAGAAGGCACTGAAGCTTTCTTT
CASSPRDKEGTEAFF
>TRBV2|NA|14|TRBJ1-2|NA
TGTGCCAGCAGTGAAGGGGGCACGAACTATGGCTACACCTTC
CASSEGGTNYGYTF
>TRBV30|NA|16|TRBJ1-4|NA
TGTGCCTGGAGTGCCTCCAGATTTACAACTAATGAAAAACTGTTTTTT
CAWSASRFTTNEKLFF
>TRBV15|TRBD1|13|TRBJ1-5|NA
TGTGCCAGCGGACAGGGGAAAAATCAGCCCCAGCATTTT
CASGQGKNQPQHF
>TRBV6-1|NA|14|TRBJ2-4|once
TGTGCCAGCAGTGAACCGACTAAGCAAAACATTCAGTACTTC
CASSEPTKQNIQYF
>TRBV10-1|TRBD1|18|TRBJ2-2|NA
TGCGCCAGCAGTGAAGAAGGCCCCGACAGGGGTGGCACCGGGGAGCTGTTTTTT
CASSEEGPDRGGTGELFF
>TRBV18|TRBD1|13|TRBJ2-7|NA
TGTGCCAGCTCAAGGGACAGAACCTACGAGCAGTACTTC
CASSRDRTYEQYF
>TRBV7-2|TRBD2|15|TRBJ2-1|NA
TGTGCCAGCAGCAGCGCGGGAGGGCACGACAATGAGCAGTTCTTC
CASSSAGGHDNEQFF
>TRBV28|NA|17|TRBJ1-5|once
TGTGCCAGCAGTTTATTCGACCCTAAGGGGCTCAATCAGCCCCAGCATTTT
CASSLFDPKGLNQPQHF
>TRBV29-1|TRBD2|14|TRBJ2-3|NA
TGCAGCGTCTGGAGCGGGGGGGATAAAGATACGCAGTATTTT
CSVWSGGDKDTQYF
>TRBV30|TRBD1|12|TRBJ1-4|many
TGTGCCTGGAGGGACAGGGGTGAAAAACTGTTTTTT
CAWRDRGEKLFF
>TRBV5-1|TRBD1|20|TRBJ1-1|NA
TGCGCCAGCAGCTCGATGTCCCGGGACAGGGGGGAGGCCTTGAATACTGAAGCTTTCTTT
CASSSMSRDRGEALNTEAFF
>TRBV18|NA|12|TRBJ1-2|once
TGTGCCAGCTCAGAAGGGGACTCAGGCTACACCTTC
CASSEGDSGYTF
>TRBV7-9|TRBD1|17|TRBJ2-1|NA
TGTGCCAGCAGCTTATACCGGGACAGGGACCTTTTAGGTGAGCAGTTCTTC
CASSLYRDRDLLGEQFF
>TRBV25-1|TRBD1|14|TRBJ2-1|once
TGTGCCAGCAGACAGGGGGCAGATTACAATGAGCAGTTCTTC
CASRQGADYNEQFF
>TRBV28|TRBD1|13|TRBJ1-5|NA
TGTGCCAGCAGACCCCAGGGGGGCCAGCCCCAGCATTTT
CASRPQGGQPQHF
>TRBV7-9|TRBD1|15|TRBJ1-1|NA
TGTGCCAGCAGCCCGAAGGACAGGCTTGGCACTGAAGCTTTCTTT
CASSPKDRLGTEAFF
>TRBV19|TRBD1|14|TRBJ2-2|NA
TGTGCCAGCGCACAGGGGGAAAGGACCGGGGAGCTGTTTTTT
CASAQGERTGELFF
>TRBV2|TRBD1|14|TRBJ2-2|NA
TGTGCCAGCAACAGACAGGGGGCAACCGGGGAGCTGTTTTTT
CASNRQGATGELFF
>TRBV16|NA|14|TRBJ2-3|NA
TGTGCCAGCAGCCAATGGGCGACAACAGATACGCAGTATTTT
CASSQWATTDTQYF
>TRBV9|NA|13|TRBJ2-7|NA
TGTGCCAGCAGCGTAGCCGCGGATGGAGGGGGCATCTTC
CASSVAADGGGIF
>TRBV28|NA|16|TRBJ2-5|NA
TGTGCCAGCATACCCGTCCGGGGGAGAGGAGGAGAGACCCAGTACTTC
CASIPVRGRGGETQYF
>TRBV24-1|TRBD1|18|TRBJ2-2|NA
TGTGCCACCAGTGATAGTGGCAGGGGGAAGTCGAACACCGGGGAGCTGTTTTTT
CATSDSGRGKSNTGELFF
>TRBV28|TRBD1|14|TRBJ2-7|NA
TGTGCCAGCAGTAGCCGGGACAGGGGCCTGGAGCAGTACTTC
CASSSRDRGLEQYF
>TRBV28|NA|15|TRBJ1-2|NA
TGTGCCAGCAGAGAACAGGAATACATAGGGGATGGCTACACCTTC
CASREQEYIGDGYTF
>TRBV5-4|TRBD1|18|TRBJ2-6|once
TGTGCCAGCAGCTTGGCACTCAGGGGGCCTAGGGGGGCCAACGTCCTGACTTTC
CASSLALRGPRGANVLTF
>TRBV7-9|NA|13|TRBJ2-3|NA
TGTGCCAGCAGAACAAACCGACAGGTTACGCAGTATTTT
CASRTNRQVTQYF
>TRBV10-3|NA|15|TRBJ1-4|NA
TGTGCCATCAGTCCGGGACTGGGCCCTTATGAAAAACTGTTTTTT
CAISPGLGPYEKLFF
>TRBV4-1|NA|15|TRBJ1-1|NA
TGCGCCAGCAGCCAAGGCTTTGCGGGCCCCACTGAAGCTTTCTTT
CASSQGFAGPTEAFF
>TRBV6-1|NA|15|TRBJ1-5|NA
TGTGCCAGCAGTGAAACGTGGAGGGCCCATCAGCCCCAGCATTTT
CASSETWRAHQPQHF
>TRBV4-1|NA|15|TRBJ2-1|few
TGCGCCAGCAGCCCACAAGGAGGTTCCTACAATGAGCAGTTCTTC
CASSPQGGSYNEQFF
>TRBV5-1|NA|14|TRBJ2-7|once
TGCGCCAGCAACGAGGGGGGGCTAACCTACGAGCAGTACTTC
CASNEGGLTYEQYF
>TRBV6-6|TRBD1|14|TRBJ1-1|NA
TGTGCCAGCAGTTGGGACAGGGAGAACACTGAAGCTTTCTTT
CASSWDRENTEAFF
>TRBV11-2|TRBD1|13|TRBJ1-2|NA
TGTGCCAGCAGCTTAACGACAGGGGGTGGCTACACCTTC
CASSLTTGGGYTF
>TRBV24-1|NA|12|TRBJ1-2|NA
TGTGCCACCAGTGATGCGGACAGCCCGACGTCCTTC
CATSDADSPTSF
>TRBV10-3|NA|12|TRBJ2-7|NA
TGTGCCATCAGCCCCAACATCTACGAGCAGTACTTC
CAISPNIYEQYF
>TRBV5-4|NA|15|TRBJ1-4|NA
TGTGCCAGCAGCTTGGGGGGGCAGGGTAATGAAAAACTGTTTTTT
CASSLGGQGNEKLFF
>TRBV30|NA|12|TRBJ1-1|NA
TGTGCCTGGACGATGGGGAGCACTGAAGCTTTCTTT
CAWTMGSTEAFF
>TRBV7-9|NA|12|TRBJ2-7|NA
TGTGCCAGCAGCTATCTACCCCACGAGCAGTACTTC
CASSYLPHEQYF
>TRBV18|NA|13|TRBJ1-2|NA
TGTGCCAGCTCACCGCCCCAGGCGGGAGGCTACACCTTC
CASSPPQAGGYTF